This T cell receptor (beta chain) was documented in a study of blood T cell repertoires in COVID-19 (dated by TCRdb to 2019 to 2021). Broadly, across the study: Collaborator samples came from the United States, Italy and Spain and covered acute and convalescent phases of COVID-19. The samples were drawn from two sources: the first 160 participants of the ongoing ImmuneRACE study, and 1,000 to 1,500 subjects contributed by 6 global collaborators. The repertoires were made available in a free public database intended to serve as a resource for research on the immune response to SARS-CoV-2. The material from the prospective study consisted of cDNA or gDNA derived from T cells, B-cell-depleted T cells, or PBMCs. A de-identified subject ID, COVID-19 status, age in years and sex were almost always included in the sample metadata. HLA class I and class II types, where available, came from metadata supplied by the sample provider rather than from assay-based typing. Subjects who had been exposed to COVID-19, were actively infected with it, or had recovered from it provided the deeply sampled blood TCRbeta repertoires that made up the dataset. Overall study results and their limits: The amount of clinical and demographic metadata varied by source and participant and was provided uncurated.

Details on this clone: What antigen it recognizes has not been identified. No much larger clone is present one base from it, and per-base qualities are unavailable.

The immunoSEQ Assay, a bias-controlled multiplex PCR, was used to amplify TCRbeta CDR3 regions from genomic DNA. As for how the authors treated the data: Within the assay, amplification of reference gene primers was used to estimate how many nucleated cells each sample contained. To quantify the absolute abundance of each unique TCRbeta CDR3 rearrangement, sequence reads were collapsed and filtered. For each sample, productive Simpson clonality was calculated by taking the square root of Simpson's diversity index across productive rearrangements. TCRdb stores this immuneACCESS table with in-frame sequences only. Part of the clones is absent; in the studies checked, under half of the shortfall reflects unresolved V genes, and no reason is known for the rest. D and trimming come from the DNA, and the V and J calls and clone size come from that table. This sample has over 150,000 clones in its table, and approximately 90% of those were observed once. About 2% of the sample is taken by the ten largest.

Collaborating institutions collected whole blood in K2EDTA tubes following their own protocols. For TCRbeta analysis, collaborators shipped samples as frozen whole blood, isolated PBMCs, or DNA extracted from either of those sample types. This TCR was sampled from a man aged 18 to 35 with acute or convalescent COVID-19. The specimen was peripheral blood.

The CDR3 region has the sequence CASSPGQHSNEQFF. The nucleotide sequence is given as TGTGCCAGCTCACCGGGACAGCATTCCAATGAGCAGTTCTTC. The chain was built from TRBV18 and TRBJ2-1; the central 7 bases match TRBD1. Based on the germline V gene, the CDR1 and CDR2 sequences are KGHSH and LQKENI. Inclusive of the bounding cysteine and phenylalanine, the CDR3 is 14 residues long. The kept DNA is CDR3 alone, 42 bases in frame from the first base. V is trimmed back by 3 bases and J by 6 bases, and the junction contains 5 bases that no gene match accounts for.